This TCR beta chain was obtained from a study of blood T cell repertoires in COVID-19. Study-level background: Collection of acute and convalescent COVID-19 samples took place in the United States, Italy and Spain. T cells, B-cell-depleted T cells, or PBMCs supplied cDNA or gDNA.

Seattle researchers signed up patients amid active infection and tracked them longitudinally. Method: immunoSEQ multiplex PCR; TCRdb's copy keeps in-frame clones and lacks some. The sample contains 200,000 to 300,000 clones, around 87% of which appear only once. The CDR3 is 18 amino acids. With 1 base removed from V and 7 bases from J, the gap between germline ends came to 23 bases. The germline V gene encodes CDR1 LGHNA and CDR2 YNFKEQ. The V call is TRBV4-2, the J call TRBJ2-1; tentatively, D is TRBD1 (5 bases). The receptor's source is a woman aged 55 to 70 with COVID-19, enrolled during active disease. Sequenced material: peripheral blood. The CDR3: CASSQASYRRSLGNEQFF. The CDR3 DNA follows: TGTGCCAGCAGCCAAGCCTCATACAGGAGATCCTTGGGGAATGAGCAGTTCTTC.